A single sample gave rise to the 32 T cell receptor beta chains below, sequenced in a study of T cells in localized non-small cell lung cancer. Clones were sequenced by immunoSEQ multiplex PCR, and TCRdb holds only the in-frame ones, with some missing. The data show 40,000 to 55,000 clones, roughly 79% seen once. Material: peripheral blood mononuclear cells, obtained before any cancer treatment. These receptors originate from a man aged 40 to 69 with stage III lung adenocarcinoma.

Here the CDR3 reads CAWSYEVPGQGSPLHF. The CDR3 DNA reads as TGTGCCTGGAGTTACGAAGTCCCGGGACAGGGATCGCCCCTCCACTTT. The chain links TRBV30 to TRBJ1-6; TRBD1 agrees at 9 bases. Germline V gene lookup returns CDR1 GTSNPN and CDR2 SVGIG (reference sequence). The CDR3 has 16 amino acids. J was trimmed by 13 bases and V by 2 bases; bases with no gene match: 15.

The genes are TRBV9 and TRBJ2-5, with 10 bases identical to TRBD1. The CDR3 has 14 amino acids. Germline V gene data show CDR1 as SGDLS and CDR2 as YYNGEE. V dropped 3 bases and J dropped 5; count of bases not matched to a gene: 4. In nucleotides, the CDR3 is TGTGCCAGCAGCGCTGGGACAGGGGAGGAGACCCAGTACTTC. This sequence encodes CASSAGTGEETQYF.

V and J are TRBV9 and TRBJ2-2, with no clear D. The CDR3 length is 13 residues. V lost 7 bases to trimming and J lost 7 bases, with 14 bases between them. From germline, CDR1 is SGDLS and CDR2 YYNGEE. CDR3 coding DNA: TGTGCCAGCGGGCCCCTGTTAGGCGGGGAGCTGTTTTTT. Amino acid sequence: CASGPLLGGELFF.

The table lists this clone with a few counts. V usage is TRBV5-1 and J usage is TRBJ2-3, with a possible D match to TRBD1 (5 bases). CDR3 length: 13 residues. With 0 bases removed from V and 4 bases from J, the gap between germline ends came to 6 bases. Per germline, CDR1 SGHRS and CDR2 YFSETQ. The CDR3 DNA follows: TGCGCCAGCAGCTTGGAAGGGGCAGATACGCAGTATTTT. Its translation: CASSLEGADTQYF.

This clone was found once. In nucleotides, the CDR3 is TGTGCCAGCAGTGTATCCACAGGGTATGGGCACGGGGAGCTGTTTTTT. As protein: CASSVSTGYGHGELFF. J is TRBJ2-2 and V is TRBV28, with D perhaps matching TRBD1 (6 bases). CDR1 is MDHEN, CDR2 SYDVKM, per germline. Trimming shortened V by 5 bases and J by 7 bases, and 20 bases separated the two germline ends. This CDR3 has 16 amino acids.

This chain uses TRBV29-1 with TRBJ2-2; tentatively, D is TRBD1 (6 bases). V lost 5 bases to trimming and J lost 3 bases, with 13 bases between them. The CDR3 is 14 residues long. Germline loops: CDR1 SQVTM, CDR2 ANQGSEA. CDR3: CSVSTGWYTGELFF. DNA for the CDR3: TGCAGCGTTTCCACAGGGTGGTACACCGGGGAGCTGTTTTTT.

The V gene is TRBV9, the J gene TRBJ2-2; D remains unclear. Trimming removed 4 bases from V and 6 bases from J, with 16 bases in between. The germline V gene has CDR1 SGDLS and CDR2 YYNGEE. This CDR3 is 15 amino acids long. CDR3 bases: TGTGCCAGCAGCCCCCGTAGTAGGGCCCCCGGGGAGCTGTTTTTT. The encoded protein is CASSPRSRAPGELFF.

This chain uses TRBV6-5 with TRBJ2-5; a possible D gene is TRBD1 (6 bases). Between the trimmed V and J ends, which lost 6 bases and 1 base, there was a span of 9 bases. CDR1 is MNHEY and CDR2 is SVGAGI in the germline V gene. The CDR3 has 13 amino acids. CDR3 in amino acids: CASRGDTQETQYF. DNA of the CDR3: TGTGCCAGCAGGGGGGACACCCAAGAGACCCAGTACTTC.

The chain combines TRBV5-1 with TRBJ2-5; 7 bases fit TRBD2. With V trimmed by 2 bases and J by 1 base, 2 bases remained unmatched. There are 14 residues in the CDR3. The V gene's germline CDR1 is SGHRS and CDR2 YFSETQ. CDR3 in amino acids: CASSFGLVQETQYF. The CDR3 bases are TGCGCCAGCAGCTTCGGACTAGTCCAAGAGACCCAGTACTTC.

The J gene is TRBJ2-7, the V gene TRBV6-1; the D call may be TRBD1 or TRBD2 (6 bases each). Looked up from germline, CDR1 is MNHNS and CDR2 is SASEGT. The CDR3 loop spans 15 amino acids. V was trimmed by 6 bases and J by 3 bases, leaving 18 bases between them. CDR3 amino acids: CASSVSTGGNYEQYF. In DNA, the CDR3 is TGTGCCAGCAGCGTGTCGACAGGAGGGAACTACGAGCAGTACTTC.

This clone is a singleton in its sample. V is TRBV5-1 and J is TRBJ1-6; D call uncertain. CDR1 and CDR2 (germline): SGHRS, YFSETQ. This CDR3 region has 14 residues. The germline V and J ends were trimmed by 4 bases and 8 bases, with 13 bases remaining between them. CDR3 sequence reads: CASSRVSADSPLHF. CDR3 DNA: TGCGCCAGCAGCCGGGTCTCTGCGGATTCACCCCTCCACTTT. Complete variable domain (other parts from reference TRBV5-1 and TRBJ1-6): KAGVTQTPRYLIKTRGQQVTLSCSPISGHRSVSWYQQTPGQGLQFLFEYFSETQRNKGNFPGRFSGRQFSNSRSEMNVSTLELGDSALYLCASSRVSADSPLHFGNGTRLTVT.

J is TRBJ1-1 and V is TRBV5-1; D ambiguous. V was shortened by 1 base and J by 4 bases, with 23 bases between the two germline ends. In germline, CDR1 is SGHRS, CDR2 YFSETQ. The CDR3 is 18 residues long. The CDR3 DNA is TGCGCCAGCAGCTTGCCCCGATATTCGGTCTCCTCCGGCACTGAAGCTTTCTTT. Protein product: CASSLPRYSVSSGTEAFF.

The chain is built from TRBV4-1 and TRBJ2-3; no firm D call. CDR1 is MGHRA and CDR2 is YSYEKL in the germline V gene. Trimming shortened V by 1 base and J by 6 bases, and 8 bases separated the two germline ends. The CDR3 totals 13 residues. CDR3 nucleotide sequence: TGCGCCAGCAGCCAAGTCGGCTCGGATACGCAGTATTTT. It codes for CASSQVGSDTQYF.

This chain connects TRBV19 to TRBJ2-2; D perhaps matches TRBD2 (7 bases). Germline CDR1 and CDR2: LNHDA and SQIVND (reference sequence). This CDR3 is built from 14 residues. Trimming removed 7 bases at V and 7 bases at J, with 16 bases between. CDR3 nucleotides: TGTGCCAGTAAGCCGCTGGGGGGGCGCGGGGAGCTGTTTTTT. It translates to CASKPLGGRGELFF.

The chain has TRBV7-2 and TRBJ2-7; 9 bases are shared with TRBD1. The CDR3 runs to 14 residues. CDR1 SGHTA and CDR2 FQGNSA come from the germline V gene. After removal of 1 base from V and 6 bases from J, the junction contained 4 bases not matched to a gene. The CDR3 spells CASSLGDRVREQYF. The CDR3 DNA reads TGTGCCAGCAGCTTAGGGGACAGGGTTCGCGAGCAGTACTTC.

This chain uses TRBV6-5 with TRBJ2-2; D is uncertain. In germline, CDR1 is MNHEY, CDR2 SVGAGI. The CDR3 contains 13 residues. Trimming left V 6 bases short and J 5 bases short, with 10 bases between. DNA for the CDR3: TGTGCCAGCAGGGACCCAACTACCGGGGAGCTGTTTTTT. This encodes CASRDPTTGELFF.

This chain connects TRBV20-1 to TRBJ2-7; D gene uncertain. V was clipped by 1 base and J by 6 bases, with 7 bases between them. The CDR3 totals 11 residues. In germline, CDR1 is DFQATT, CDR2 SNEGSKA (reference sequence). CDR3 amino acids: CSARGPFEQYF. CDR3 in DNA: TGCAGTGCTAGAGGGCCTTTCGAGCAGTACTTC.

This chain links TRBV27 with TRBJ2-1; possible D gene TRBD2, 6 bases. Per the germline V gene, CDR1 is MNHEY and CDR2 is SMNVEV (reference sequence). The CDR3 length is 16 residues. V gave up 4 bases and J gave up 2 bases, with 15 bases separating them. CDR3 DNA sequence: TGTGCCAGCAGTTCCGCCCCCGGGGAGGCCTACAATGAGCAGTTCTTC. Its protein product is CASSSAPGEAYNEQFF.

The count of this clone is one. CDR3 nucleotide sequence: TGTGCCAGCAGTCACGGTACGAACACCGGGGAGCTGTTTTTT. As protein: CASSHGTNTGELFF. The chain employs TRBV2 and TRBJ2-2; no reliable D call. Germline CDR1 SNHLY, CDR2 FYNNEI. This CDR3 is built from 14 residues. V lost 5 bases, J lost 0 bases, and 7 bases lay in between.

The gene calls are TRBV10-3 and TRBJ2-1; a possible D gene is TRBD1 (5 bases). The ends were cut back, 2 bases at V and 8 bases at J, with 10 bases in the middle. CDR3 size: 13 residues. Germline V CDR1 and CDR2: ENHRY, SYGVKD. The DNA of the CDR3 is TGTGCCATCAGTGAGATAATACAGGATGAGCAGTTCTTC. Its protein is CAISEIIQDEQFF.

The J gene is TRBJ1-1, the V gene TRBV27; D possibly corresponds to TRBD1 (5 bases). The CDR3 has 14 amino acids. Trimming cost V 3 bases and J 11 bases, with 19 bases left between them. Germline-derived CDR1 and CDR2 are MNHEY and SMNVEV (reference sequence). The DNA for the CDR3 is TGTGCCAGCAGTTTTGAGGGGCCCACAGATGGGGCTTTCTTT. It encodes CASSFEGPTDGAFF.

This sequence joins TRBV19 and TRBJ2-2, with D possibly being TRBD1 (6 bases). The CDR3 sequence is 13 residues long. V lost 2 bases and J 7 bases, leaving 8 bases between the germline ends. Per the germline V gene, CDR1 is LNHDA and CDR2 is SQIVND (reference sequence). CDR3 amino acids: CASSIRGFGELFF. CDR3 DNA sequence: TGTGCCAGTAGTATAAGGGGGTTCGGGGAGCTGTTTTTT.

In DNA form, the CDR3 reads TGCGCCAGCAGCTTTAGCGGGTCCCGCACAGATACGCAGTATTTT. Its translation is CASSFSGSRTDTQYF. This chain connects TRBV5-1 to TRBJ2-3; 7 bases line up with TRBD2. J was trimmed by 1 base and V by 2 bases; bases with no gene match: 4. The length of the CDR3 is 15 residues. Germline assignment: CDR1 SGHRS and CDR2 YFSETQ.

CDR3 nucleotide sequence: TGTGCCAGCAGGGATCGACTAGCGGGGGGCGGAAGCACAGATACGCAGTATTTT. Protein sequence: CASRDRLAGGGSTDTQYF. V and J are TRBV2 and TRBJ2-3; TRBD2 aligns across 13 bases. Germline V gene lookup returns CDR1 SNHLY and CDR2 FYNNEI. This CDR3 region has 18 residues. The V gene end was trimmed by 6 bases and the J gene end by 0 bases; junction bases not matched to a gene: 9.

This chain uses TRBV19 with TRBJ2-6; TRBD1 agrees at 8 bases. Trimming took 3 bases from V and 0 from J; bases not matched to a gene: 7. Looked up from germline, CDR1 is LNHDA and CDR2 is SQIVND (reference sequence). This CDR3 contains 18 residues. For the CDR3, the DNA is TGTGCCAGTAGTATCCTGACAGGGGTCAGCTCTGGGGCCAACGTCCTGACTTTC. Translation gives CASSILTGVSSGANVLTF.

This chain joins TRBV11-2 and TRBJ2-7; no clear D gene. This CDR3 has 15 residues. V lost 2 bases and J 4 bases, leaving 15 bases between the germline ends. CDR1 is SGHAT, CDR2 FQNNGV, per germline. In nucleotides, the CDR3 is TGTGCCAGCAGCTTATCCGCCAGCGCTCATTACGAGCAGTACTTC. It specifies CASSLSASAHYEQYF.

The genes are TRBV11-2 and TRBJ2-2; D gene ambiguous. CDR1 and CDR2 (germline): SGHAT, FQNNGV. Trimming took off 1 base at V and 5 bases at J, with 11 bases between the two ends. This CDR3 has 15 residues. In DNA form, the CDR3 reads TGTGCCAGCAGCTTAGGAAGTATGTGGACCGGGGAGCTGTTTTTT. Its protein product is CASSLGSMWTGELFF.

This chain's CDR3 is CASSFSFVGGGYEQYF. The CDR3 region has the DNA TGTGCCAGCAGCTTTTCTTTCGTTGGGGGAGGCTACGAGCAGTACTTC. The V gene is TRBV11-2, the J gene TRBJ2-7, with TRBD2 as a possible D gene (6 bases). The germline gives CDR1 SGHAT, CDR2 FQNNGV. V gave up 3 bases and J gave up 3 bases, with 18 bases separating them. CDR3 size: 16 residues.

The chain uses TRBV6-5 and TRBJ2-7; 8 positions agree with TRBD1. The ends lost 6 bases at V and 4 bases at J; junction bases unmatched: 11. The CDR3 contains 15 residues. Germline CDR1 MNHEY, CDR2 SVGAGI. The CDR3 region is CASSERTGKGYEQYF. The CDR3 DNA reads TGTGCCAGCAGCGAAAGGACAGGGAAGGGTTACGAGCAGTACTTC.

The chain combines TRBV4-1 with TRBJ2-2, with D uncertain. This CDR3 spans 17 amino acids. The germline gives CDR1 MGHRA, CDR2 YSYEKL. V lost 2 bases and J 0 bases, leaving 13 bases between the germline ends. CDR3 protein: CASSQTKGPSNTGELFF. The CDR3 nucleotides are TGCGCCAGCAGCCAAACGAAGGGCCCCTCGAACACCGGGGAGCTGTTTTTT.

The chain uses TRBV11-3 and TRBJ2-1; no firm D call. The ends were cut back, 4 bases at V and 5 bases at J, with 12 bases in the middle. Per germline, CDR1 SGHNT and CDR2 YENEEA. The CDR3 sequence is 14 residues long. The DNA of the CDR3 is TGTGCCAGCAGCTCCTACGCGGCGAACAATGAGCAGTTCTTC. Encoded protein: CASSSYAANNEQFF.

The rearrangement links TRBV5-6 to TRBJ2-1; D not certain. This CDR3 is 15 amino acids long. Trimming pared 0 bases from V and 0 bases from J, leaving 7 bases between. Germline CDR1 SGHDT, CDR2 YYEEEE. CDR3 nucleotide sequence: TGTGCCAGCAGCTTGGGCTATAGCTCCTACAATGAGCAGTTCTTC. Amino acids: CASSLGYSSYNEQFF.